The entry below gives a single T cell receptor beta chain sequence along with its context. The germline V gene encodes CDR1 KGHSH and CDR2 LQKENI. Trimming shortened V by 0 bases and J by 6 bases, and 9 bases separated the two germline ends. This CDR3 comprises 13 residues. The table came from immunoSEQ multiplex PCR; TCRdb's copy has only in-frame clones and leaves some out. This table holds approximately 200,000 clones, roughly 80% found once. The data were taken from a study of blood T cell repertoires in COVID-19. Across the study: PBMCs, B-cell-depleted T cells, or T cells were the source of the cDNA or gDNA that made up the material.

Material for sequencing was PBMCs or T cells enriched from blood (not recorded which). This sequence joins TRBV18 and TRBJ2-7; maybe TRBD2 (6 bases). The receptor was derived from a woman aged 35 to 49 with acute COVID-19. The CDR3 sequence is CASSPPWGGEQYF. The DNA of the CDR3 is TGTGCCAGCTCACCACCGTGGGGAGGCGAGCAGTACTTC.